This TCR beta chain was recorded in a study of T cell repertoires in cytomegalovirus infection. MiXCR was run by TCRdb on the reads, yielding one entry per CDR3 protein. Among some 450,000 distinct CDR3 sequences listed, roughly 31% were seen once. V was pared by 3 bases and J by 3 bases, with 5 bases of the junction left unmatched. This CDR3 comprises 16 residues. Per germline, CDR1 SNHLY and CDR2 FYNNEI. The clonotype was recovered from a human donor in good health (CMV status not recorded). Some clones in this sample may be carry-over from other donors' samples. Sample: PBMCs. The rearrangement links TRBV2 to TRBJ1-2, with TRBD1 matching 12 bases. Here the CDR3 reads CASSEGDRGRYYGYTF. The CDR3 DNA reads TGTGCCAGCAGTGAGGGGGACAGGGGGCGATACTATGGCTACACCTTC. Full variable domain (outside the CDR3, taken from reference TRBV2 and TRBJ1-2): EPEVTQTPSHQVTQMGQEVILRCVPISNHLYFYWYRQILGQKVEFLVSFYNNEISEKSEIFDDQFSVERPDGSNFTLKIRSTKLEDSAMYFCASSEGDRGRYYGYTFGSGTRLTVV.